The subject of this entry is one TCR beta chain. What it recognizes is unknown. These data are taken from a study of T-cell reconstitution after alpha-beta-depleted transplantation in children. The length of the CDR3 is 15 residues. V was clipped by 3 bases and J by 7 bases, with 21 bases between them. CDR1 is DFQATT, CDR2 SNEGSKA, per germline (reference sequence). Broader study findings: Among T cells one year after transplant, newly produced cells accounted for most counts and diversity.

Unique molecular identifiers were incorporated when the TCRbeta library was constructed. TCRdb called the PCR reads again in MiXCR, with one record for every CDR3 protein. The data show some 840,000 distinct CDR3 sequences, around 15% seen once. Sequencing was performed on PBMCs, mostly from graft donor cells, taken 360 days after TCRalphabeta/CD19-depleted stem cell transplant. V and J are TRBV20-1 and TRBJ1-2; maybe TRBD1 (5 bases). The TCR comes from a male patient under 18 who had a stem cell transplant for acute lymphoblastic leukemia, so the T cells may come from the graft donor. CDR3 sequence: CSARGESHFSGGYTF. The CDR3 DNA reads TGCAGTGCTAGGGGGGAGAGCCACTTTTCTGGTGGCTACACCTTC.